This paragraph covers one TCR beta chain sequence. Its antigen is unknown. Per-base qualities were not stored, and no clone one base away is much larger. High-throughput TCR beta sequencing profiled peripheral blood CD8+ and CD4+ T cells from healthy donors, Susac syndrome patients and multiple sclerosis patients. Treatment-naive patients with stable or active relapsing-remitting disease fulfilling revised McDonald criteria were used as multiple sclerosis controls. Bulk CD8+ and CD4+ T cells were purified by magnetic negative isolation, while CD8+ TEMRA cells were enriched using FACS. Blood was collected in EDTA tubes and processed within 24 hours, with PBMCs isolated through density gradient centrifugation. PBMCs intended for TCR sequencing were cryopreserved in liquid nitrogen and thawed later in a water bath at 37 degrees C. Purity of sorted or isolated CD4+, CD8+ and CD8+ TEMRA cells was at least 90%.

The data derive from a study of CD8 T cells in Susac syndrome (dated by TCRdb to 2018 to 2020). In terms of the full investigation: Whether CD8+ T cell activation and differentiation in Susac syndrome was antigen driven was tested using repertoire sequencing. Results the study describes overall, beyond this receptor: The study acknowledged that relatively few individuals were included in the TCR sequencing and HLA analysis.

RNA was extracted with the RNeasy kit and about 0.5 to 1 ug was reverse transcribed using random hexamers. The immunoSEQ multiplex PCR assay, covering 54 Vbeta and 13 Jbeta segments, was used to amplify TCR beta CDR3 regions. Bias from PCR amplification was corrected by using a synthetic template baseline for primer optimization and for computational correction. In the authors' own workflow: Only productive sequences were kept, with reads annotated to V, D and J genes according to IMGT and analyzed in immunoSEQ Analyzer. Clonality was calculated as one minus the Shannon entropy normalized by log2 of the number of productive unique sequences. For each patient and control, public and private clones were evaluated within the 100 most prevalent clones. Clones were defined as Susac-specific if absent from the healthy and MS cohorts, from 1052 published viral clones and from other ImmuneACCESS disease sequences. The raw public reads went through TCRdb reprocessing: fastp at Q25, MiXCR clone calling, in-frame beta chains kept. Identical CDR3 proteins give one entry, which carries the most common genes and DNA. The V and J calls here are based on TCRdb, not the publication. The sample includes about 200,000 distinct CDR3 sequences, with 90% to 97% observed a single time. Together, the top ten hold approximately 0.088% of the sample.

This receptor was obtained from a human donor with multiple sclerosis. The material sequenced was CD4+ T cells from PBMCs.

The DNA sequence is given as TGTGCCACCAGCAGACTAGGGCAGGGGGCTTCTGGAAACACCATATATTTT. Its protein is CATSRLGQGASGNTIYF. Rearrangement joined TRBV15 to TRBJ1-3, and 8 bases in between align with TRBD1. The CDR3 runs 17 residues from the cysteine to the phenylalanine. Here the CDR3 DNA is all that survives: 51 bases in frame from base 1. V is cut back by 2 bases and J by 1 base, with 7 bases in the junction unmatched. From the germline V gene (reference sequence), CDR1 is LNHNV and CDR2 is YYDKDF.